This T cell receptor beta chain was found in a study of response to subunit inactivated influenza vaccine. The CDR3 covers 13 residues. The V gene lost 3 bases and the J gene lost 8 bases, with 12 bases spanning the gap. CDR1 and CDR2 (germline): SGHRS, YFSETQ. This clonotype was counted only a few times. Its antigen is undetermined. The study's findings and limits: Authors suggested each seasonal flu vaccination may recruit only limited numbers of new T cells.

In TCRdb, the RT-PCR reads were re-called with MiXCR into one record per CDR3 protein. The sample yields hundreds of thousands of distinct CDR3 sequences, around 10% seen once. This same sample was also taken into another study, of T cells expressing NK-cell markers. That source reports: UMIs accompanied the 5'RACE template switching by which TCR beta cDNA was made. Each TCR beta repertoire originated in sorted T cells that were CD3+CD56+NKG2C+, CD3+CD56+NKG2C- or CD3+CD56-NKG2C+. The sequencing cohort of eight donors included seven HCMV-seropositive individuals and one seronegative individual. In several experiments, sorting was restricted to alpha-beta TCR T cells by an anti-gamma-delta TCR antibody.

The chain couples TRBV5-1 to TRBJ2-1; D may correspond to TRBD1 or TRBD2 (5 bases each). The TCR originated in a man between 50 and 59 years old who received an inactivated influenza vaccine. Here the sequenced sample was PBMCs from blood, taken on the day of vaccination. CDR3 in DNA: TGCGCCAGCAGCTCGGGACCCCGGGATGAGCAGTTCTTC. Translation gives CASSSGPRDEQFF.